The 10 T cell receptor beta chains below come from one sample, sequenced in a study of blood T cell repertoires in COVID-19. Libraries were prepared by immunoSEQ multiplex PCR; TCRdb keeps only in-frame clonotypes and omits some of them. The sample records approximately 120,000 clones, around 80% being singletons. Sequencing was carried out using peripheral blood. Receptors originate from a woman at least 80 years old with active or convalescent COVID-19.

The chain recombines TRBV5-1 with TRBJ1-3, with 7 nucleotides matching TRBD1. V lost 4 bases to trimming and J lost 2 bases; unmatched junction nucleotides: 3. Germline V gene lookup returns CDR1 SGHRS and CDR2 YFSETQ. The length of the CDR3 is 14 residues. This chain's CDR3 is CASSPGTAGNTIYF. The CDR3 DNA is TGCGCCAGCAGCCCCGGGACAGCTGGAAACACCATATATTTT.

As to this clone: A junction end diverges from the germline sequence, so it may reflect a read error. This chain connects TRBV7-7 to TRBJ2-7; D may be TRBD1 (6 bases). Per germline, CDR1 SSHAT and CDR2 FNYEAQ (reference sequence). CDR3 size: 15 residues. Written as DNA, the CDR3 is TGTGCTAGCAGCTCCGGACAGCGGTTTATCTACGAGCAGTACTTC. Translating it yields CASSSGQRFIYEQYF.

This clone was seen a few times. The junction shows a germline mismatch at one end, possibly a read error. Here the CDR3 DNA reads TGTGCTAGCAGAAGAGTGGGACAGGGGGCCAATTCACCCCTCCACTTT. It translates to CASRRVGQGANSPLHF. The chain has TRBV7-7 and TRBJ1-6; TRBD1 matches at 12 bases. The CDR3 extends over 16 amino acids. Germline CDR1 SSHAT, CDR2 FNYEAQ (reference sequence).

The chain carries TRBV6-5 and TRBJ2-3; TRBD1 aligns across 10 bases. Losses at the gene ends were 7 bases for V and 3 bases for J; bases not matched to a gene: 7. CDR1 and CDR2 from the germline V gene are MNHEY and SVGAGI. The CDR3 has 15 amino acids. CDR3 nucleotide sequence: TGTGCCAGCACTGGACAGGGGGTCCGAACAGATACGCAGTATTTT. It codes for CASTGQGVRTDTQYF.

The chain links TRBV28 to TRBJ2-7; TRBD2 matches at 8 bases. Germline values: CDR1 MDHEN, CDR2 SYDVKM. The trim removed 6 bases at V and 7 bases at J, leaving 11 bases unmatched. This CDR3 has 14 amino acids. CDR3 protein: CASRPSGGGWEQYF. In DNA, the CDR3 is TGTGCCAGCAGACCTTCGGGAGGGGGTTGGGAGCAGTACTTC.

The rearrangement uses TRBV7-8 and TRBJ2-5; 11 bases align to TRBD2. The CDR3 length is 17 residues. V lost 2 bases and J lost 5; bases outside the gene matches: 10. Germline V gives CDR1 SGHVS, CDR2 FQNEAQ. Here the CDR3 DNA reads TGTGCCAGCAGCTTACAACTAGCGGGGGCAAGGGGGGAGACCCAGTACTTC. Residues: CASSLQLAGARGETQYF.

The CDR3 spells CASRPRGGTDTIYF. Written as DNA, the CDR3 is TGTGCCAGCAGACCGCGGGGGGGCACGGACACCATATATTTT. The chain recombines TRBV5-8 with TRBJ1-3; weak D call: TRBD1 (6 bases). The CDR3 is made up of 14 amino acids. The ends were cut back, 5 bases at V and 8 bases at J, with 17 bases in the middle. Germline assignment: CDR1 SGHTS and CDR2 YDEGEE. Complete variable domain (other parts from reference TRBV5-8 and TRBJ1-3): EAGVTQSPTHLIKTRGQQATLRCSPISGHTSVYWYQQALGLGLQFLLWYDEGEERNRGNFPPRFSGRQFPNYSSELNVNALELEDSALYLCASRPRGGTDTIYFGEGSWLTVV.

The chain employs TRBV25-1 and TRBJ2-4; D call uncertain. Per germline, CDR1 MGHDK and CDR2 SYGVNS. The CDR3 spans 12 residues. V lost 3 bases to trimming and J lost 6 bases, with 6 bases between them. CDR3 nucleotides: TGTGCCAGCAGTGACTATTCAAACATTCAGTACTTC. Its protein is CASSDYSNIQYF.

The DNA for the CDR3 is TGTGCCAGTAGCCGCAAGGAGGGCTACGAGCAGTACTTC. Translated: CASSRKEGYEQYF. V gene TRBV19 combines with J gene TRBJ2-7; perhaps TRBD2 as D (6 bases). CDR3 length: 13 residues. CDR1 and CDR2 from the germline V gene are LNHDA and SQIVND (reference sequence). With 6 bases removed from V and 3 bases from J, the gap between germline ends came to 12 bases.

The CDR3 DNA reads as TGTGCCAGCAGCAAACACCGGACAGGGAACACTGAAGCTTTCTTT. Translated, it gives CASSKHRTGNTEAFF. The chain combines TRBV3-1 (or the pseudogene TRBV3-2) with TRBJ1-1; 7 positions agree with TRBD1. Trimming took 5 bases from V and 1 from J; bases not matched to a gene: 7. The CDR3 is made up of 15 amino acids. Germline lookup yields CDR1 LGHDT and CDR2 YNNKEL (reference sequence).